Each of the 17 T cell receptor beta chains below was sequenced from the same sample in a study of technical replicates of blood from a few donors. The method was immunoSEQ multiplex PCR; TCRdb's version includes in-frame clones alone and lacks a portion of them. The table shows around 80,000 clones, with 91% occurring only once. What was sequenced was T cells isolated from PBMCs. The source of these receptors is a human donor in good health.

The chain joins TRBV27 to TRBJ2-2; perhaps TRBD2 as D (7 bases). Germline V gene sequence: CDR1 MNHEY, CDR2 SMNVEV (reference sequence). This CDR3 contains 13 residues. V was pared by 6 bases and J by 6 bases, with 11 bases between. For the CDR3, the DNA is TGTGCCAGCAGCCTAGGGGGGGCCGGGGAGCTGTTTTTT. This translates into CASSLGGAGELFF.

The V call is TRBV7-2, the J call TRBJ2-3; 8 bases are shared with TRBD2. Unmatched junction bases numbered 4, after V lost 3 bases and J lost 5 bases. In germline, CDR1 is SGHTA, CDR2 FQGNSA. CDR3 length: 14 residues. The CDR3 DNA is TGTGCCAGCAGCTTTAACGGGAGGGAAGATACGCAGTATTTT. It codes for CASSFNGREDTQYF.

The chain uses TRBV19 and TRBJ1-2, with D possibly TRBD1 on 5 matching bases. Germline V gene data show CDR1 as LNHDA and CDR2 as SQIVND (reference sequence). Deletions cut 3 bases from V and 0 bases from J, with 14 bases between. The CDR3 is 16 residues long. The CDR3 bases are TGTGCCAGTAGTATTTCGAAAGGGGAAGCTAACTATGGCTACACCTTC. This encodes CASSISKGEANYGYTF.

V and J are TRBV11-2 and TRBJ2-5, with D unclear. Germline V gene lookup returns CDR1 SGHAT and CDR2 FQNNGV. The CDR3 is 14 residues long. Trimming pared 3 bases from V and 7 bases from J, leaving 15 bases between. This chain's CDR3 is CASSFLSLSGTQYF. The DNA of the CDR3 is TGTGCCAGCAGCTTTCTAAGCCTCTCTGGGACCCAGTACTTC.

V and J are TRBV28 and TRBJ1-4; 7 bases align to TRBD1. CDR1 and CDR2 from the germline V gene are MDHEN and SYDVKM. This CDR3 is built from 14 residues. With 5 bases clipped from V and 2 bases from J, the junction kept 2 bases outside the gene matches. CDR3 protein: CASSGTETNEKLFF. CDR3 in DNA: TGTGCCAGCAGTGGGACAGAGACTAATGAAAAACTGTTTTTT.

The V gene is TRBV7-2, the J gene TRBJ1-4; weak D call: TRBD1 (6 bases). This CDR3 spans 15 amino acids. Germline V gives CDR1 SGHTA, CDR2 FQGNSA. Trimming pared 5 bases from V and 7 bases from J, leaving 17 bases between. CDR3 loop: CASSPSLGGTEKLFF. DNA of the CDR3: TGTGCCAGCAGCCCATCCCTAGGGGGTACTGAAAAACTGTTTTTT.

The chain combines TRBV9 with TRBJ2-7; TRBD2 matches 7 bases. J lost 5 bases, V lost 0 bases, and 8 bases had no gene match. The germline gives CDR1 SGDLS, CDR2 YYNGEE. This CDR3 region has 15 residues. The chain's CDR3 is CASSVGEREVNEQYF. Here the CDR3 DNA reads TGTGCCAGCAGCGTAGGGGAGCGGGAAGTAAACGAGCAGTACTTC.

This clone appeared a single time. The rearrangement links TRBV29-1 to TRBJ2-7; D possibly corresponds to TRBD2 (6 bases). V lost 5 bases and J 2 bases, leaving 16 bases between the germline ends. Germline lookup yields CDR1 SQVTM and CDR2 ANQGSEA. The CDR3 is 14 amino acids. CDR3 loop: CSVKGLQSPYEQYF. DNA for the CDR3: TGCAGCGTTAAGGGACTCCAATCCCCCTACGAGCAGTACTTC.

The CDR3 region is CAWSASIYNTGELFF. The CDR3 DNA follows: TGTGCCTGGAGTGCAAGCATTTACAACACCGGGGAGCTGTTTTTT. This sequence joins TRBV30 and TRBJ2-2; D ambiguous. CDR1 is GTSNPN, CDR2 SVGIG, per germline (reference sequence). V lost 1 base to trimming and J lost 2 bases, with 11 bases between them. This CDR3 has 15 amino acids.

The chain is built from TRBV9 and TRBJ1-2; no firm D call. Germline CDR1 reads SGDLS; CDR2 reads YYNGEE. V was pared by 4 bases and J by 7 bases, with 8 bases between. CDR3 length equals 11 residues. The CDR3 DNA reads as TGTGCCAGCAGCTGGTCGCGTGGCTACACCTTC. It translates to CASSWSRGYTF.

This chain joins TRBV28 and TRBJ2-7, with TRBD2 matching over 11 bases. In germline, CDR1 is MDHEN, CDR2 SYDVKM. Trimming removed 5 bases from V and 5 bases from J; junction bases left unmatched: 11. The CDR3 is 16 residues long. Written as DNA, the CDR3 is TGTGCCAGCAGTCCCACTAGCGGGAGTATTCTCAACGAGCAGTACTTC. This translates into CASSPTSGSILNEQYF.

The rearrangement uses TRBV2 and TRBJ1-5; TRBD1 agrees at 11 bases. Germline V gene sequence: CDR1 SNHLY, CDR2 FYNNEI. V shed 3 bases, J shed 6 bases, and the junction held 4 bases outside the gene matches. The CDR3 sequence is 15 residues long. The CDR3 loop is CASSEDRGLFQPQHF. As DNA, the CDR3 is TGTGCCAGCAGTGAGGACAGGGGGCTCTTTCAGCCCCAGCATTTT.

The V gene is TRBV5-1, the J gene TRBJ1-1; TRBD1 matches at 10 bases. Germline V gene sequence: CDR1 SGHRS, CDR2 YFSETQ. This CDR3 spans 16 amino acids. V shed 2 bases and J 7 bases; nucleotides not matched to a gene: 11. The CDR3 is CASSFDLTGGRGEAFF. The CDR3 DNA reads as TGCGCCAGCAGCTTCGATTTGACAGGGGGCAGGGGTGAAGCTTTCTTT.

The chain recombines TRBV6-5 with TRBJ1-1, with D uncertain. This CDR3 contains 11 residues. Trimming stripped 10 bases from V and 3 bases from J, with 9 bases between. The V gene's germline CDR1 is MNHEY and CDR2 SVGAGI. The CDR3 DNA reads TGTGCCACCGGCCGGGACACTGAAGCTTTCTTT. Translated, it gives CATGRDTEAFF.

The chain links TRBV4-1 to TRBJ2-7; no firm D call. Trimming took 6 bases from V and 2 from J, leaving 11 bases between them. CDR3 length: 13 amino acids. Germline V CDR1 and CDR2: MGHRA, YSYEKL. CDR3 loop: CASSLRRAYEQYF. The CDR3 nucleotides are TGCGCCAGCAGTCTCCGAAGAGCCTACGAGCAGTACTTC.

This chain joins TRBV29-1 and TRBJ2-2; TRBD2 matches 8 bases. Germline V CDR1 and CDR2: SQVTM, ANQGSEA. Trimming at V came to 6 bases and at J to 1 base, leaving 4 bases not matched to a gene. This CDR3 comprises 14 residues. CDR3 in amino acids: CSVRSGGNTGELFF. The CDR3 coding sequence is TGCAGCGTCCGAAGCGGGGGGAACACCGGGGAGCTGTTTTTT.

This chain joins TRBV21-1 and TRBJ2-2; TRBD1, the table's D call, was not compared with the DNA. TRBV21-1 is assigned pseudogene status. The CDR3 has 15 amino acids. CDR3 DNA sequence: TGTGCCAGCAGCCGACAGGGGTGTATTGAGGGGGAGCTGTTTTTT. This codes for CASSRQGCIEGELFF.